This TCR beta chain derives from a study of blood T cells in healthy people across ages. Unmatched junction bases numbered 12, after V lost 7 bases and J lost 7 bases. Germline V gives CDR1 SGHRS, CDR2 YFSETQ. The CDR3 totals 15 residues. A second PCR, run for about 6 to 11 cycles, used a sample-barcoded 5' primer plus a J-beta primer mix. Each CDR3 protein is one row after TCRdb ran MiXCR on the 5' RACE reads. The sample contains some 940,000 distinct CDR3 sequences, just under 30% of which appear only once. The sample was also linked to a second study, of T cells of mothers and their children.

The receptor was isolated from a woman aged 40 to 50 in good health. The chain combines TRBV5-1 with TRBJ1-4; 8 bases align to TRBD1. Sequenced: blood. The CDR3 DNA sequence: TGCGCCAGCGGCCTAAATGCAGGGGGCCCTGAAAAACTGTTTTTT. Protein sequence: CASGLNAGGPEKLFF.